A selection of T cell receptor beta chains follows, all from one sample in a study of T-cell memory formation after mild COVID-19. TCRdb processed the 5' RACE reads anew with MiXCR; each CDR3 protein has one entry. The data contain under 200,000 distinct CDR3 sequences, about 28% of them singletons. Sequenced: PBMCs or a T cell subset sorted from them (not recorded which). The receptors derive from an adult woman who had mild COVID-19 (a few samples of this study predate the infection). Cell type and time point are not known. The CDR3 runs from the conserved cysteine through the conserved F or W. D genes are given only for firm matches. Clone size, where shown, is once, few, many, or a class for clones that have expanded.

CDR3 DNA	CDR3 protein	clone size	V gene	J gene	D gene
TGCAGTGCTAGTAAGGGTCGTCTCGAAGCTTTCTTT	CSASKGRLEAFF	few	TRBV20-1	TRBJ1-1	.
TGTGCCAGCAGCCAAGGGACCGGGGGAGGGTACGAGCAGTACTTC	CASSQGTGGGYEQYF	few	TRBV4-2	TRBJ2-7	TRBD2
TGTGCCAGCAGCTTACCTAGCGGTGAAAGCTCCTACAATGAGCAGTTCTTC	CASSLPSGESSYNEQFF	many	TRBV7-8	TRBJ2-1	TRBD2
TGCGCCAGCAGCCAAGTAATGGCTGGGATATCCACAGATACGCAGTATTTT	CASSQVMAGISTDTQYF	.	TRBV4-1	TRBJ2-3	.
TGTGCCACCAGCAGTAGCGGGAGGTCCGACGAGAAGTACTTC	CATSSSGRSDEKYF	few	TRBV15	TRBJ2-7	TRBD2
TGCGCCAGCAGCAGGGGACAGGGGAACACTGGAGCTTTCTTT	CASSRGQGNTGAFF	once	TRBV5-1	TRBJ1-1	TRBD1
TGTGCCAGCAGCGCAATTAAGACTAGCGGCTCCTACGAGCAGTACTTC	CASSAIKTSGSYEQYF	few	TRBV3-1	TRBJ2-7	TRBD2
TGTGCCAGCAGCCCCATCCTCGGACCGGTCGATGAGCAGTTCTTC	CASSPILGPVDEQFF	.	TRBV7-9	TRBJ2-1	.
TGTGCCAGCACCATCGACGGACACTATGGCTACACCTTC	CASTIDGHYGYTF	few	TRBV12-3/TRBV12-4	TRBJ1-2	.
TGTGCCAGCAGTTTACGACAGGGGGCTACCTCGAACTATGGCTACACCTTC	CASSLRQGATSNYGYTF	many	TRBV12-3/TRBV12-4	TRBJ1-2	TRBD1
TGCGCCAGCAGCCAAGATTTGGCTAGCGGGACGGATGGGGAGACCCAGTACTTC	CASSQDLASGTDGETQYF	few	TRBV4-1	TRBJ2-5	TRBD2
TGCGCCAGCAGCCAAAGTGGTGAAAAACTGTTTTTT	CASSQSGEKLFF	.	TRBV4-1	TRBJ1-4	.
TGCGCTTTTAGCGAGTACAATGAGCAGTTCTTC	CAFSEYNEQFF	.	TRBV29-1	TRBJ2-1	.
TGCAGCCTTGGGGTACAGGGGGCAGGGAGCTCCTACAATGAGCAGTTCTTC	CSLGVQGAGSSYNEQFF	many	TRBV29-1	TRBJ2-1	TRBD1
TGTGCCAGCAGCTTACAGGGCACAGATACGCAGTATTTT	CASSLQGTDTQYF	.	TRBV7-2	TRBJ2-3	.
TGTGCCAGCAGCCTCGGGACAGGGAACAATCAGCCCCAGCATTTT	CASSLGTGNNQPQHF	few	TRBV4-2	TRBJ1-5	TRBD1
TGTGCCAGCAATAGCGGGAGGTCGGGCACAGATACGCAGTATTTT	CASNSGRSGTDTQYF	once	TRBV28	TRBJ2-3	TRBD2
TGTGCCAGCAGCTTCCGGGGGGGCGGCGGGGAGCTGTTTTTT	CASSFRGGGGELFF	.	TRBV5-4	TRBJ2-2	TRBD2
TGTGCCAGCAGTTTATCCGCACGGACGGAACCTAACCTGGGTACTGAAGCTTTCTTT	CASSLSARTEPNLGTEAFF	few	TRBV27	TRBJ1-1	.
TGCAGCGTTGAAGGGGCGTGGGCAGATACGCAGTATTTT	CSVEGAWADTQYF	.	TRBV29-1	TRBJ2-3	.
TGCGCCAGCAGCCAGACGCTAGCGGCGGGGGACGAGCAGTACTTC	CASSQTLAAGDEQYF	few	TRBV4-3	TRBJ2-7	TRBD2
TGTGCCAGCAGTTTATCTACCGGGACTAGCGGGAGATCTAGCACAGATACGCAGTATTTT	CASSLSTGTSGRSSTDTQYF	.	TRBV27	TRBJ2-3	TRBD2
TGTGCCAGCAGCTTAGATGTGCTGGCGACCCTCTACAATGAGCAGTTCTTC	CASSLDVLATLYNEQFF	.	TRBV11-3	TRBJ2-1	.
TGTGCCAGCAGTGAAAGGGTGGCCATTGGCGAGCAGTACTTC	CASSERVAIGEQYF	few	TRBV6-1	TRBJ2-7	.
TGTGCCAGCAGCGTTTCAGACAGGGTAGCTGGGGAGCAGTACTTC	CASSVSDRVAGEQYF	few	TRBV9	TRBJ2-7	TRBD1
TGTGCCAGCAGCGCAGGAAAATCCGTCCTGACTTTC	CASSAGKSVLTF	few	TRBV2	TRBJ2-6	.
TGCGCCAGCAGCGGAGGGAACCACGGAAGCTTCTCTGGCTACACCTTC	CASSGGNHGSFSGYTF	.	TRBV5-1	TRBJ1-2	.
TGCGCCAGCAGCTTGGGATTAATCGGGACAAAAGGTACTGAAGCTTTCTTT	CASSLGLIGTKGTEAFF	.	TRBV5-1	TRBJ1-1	.
TGTGCCACCACGACAGGGGATAAGAACACTGAAGCTTTCTTT	CATTTGDKNTEAFF	.	TRBV15	TRBJ1-1	TRBD1
TGCAGTGCTAGCGCCACCGGAGCGGGTACGCAGTATTTT	CSASATGAGTQYF	.	TRBV20-1	TRBJ2-3	.
TGTGCCAGCAGCTTAGGACAGGGGGCGCGGAGCTATGGCTACACCTTC	CASSLGQGARSYGYTF	few	TRBV7-8	TRBJ1-2	TRBD1
TGCGCCAGCAGCTTGGGAGGGTACTTCACTGAAGCTTTCTTT	CASSLGGYFTEAFF	.	TRBV5-1	TRBJ1-1	.
TGCGCCAGCAGCCCTGGTCGACGGGAGAACACCGGGGAGCTGTTTTTT	CASSPGRRENTGELFF	few	TRBV5-1	TRBJ2-2	.
TGTGCCAGCAGTCCGGCGAATCAGCCCCAGCATTTT	CASSPANQPQHF	.	TRBV12-3/TRBV12-4	TRBJ1-5	.
TGCGCCAGCAGCTTGCCAAGCGGGAGTTTTCAAGAGACCCAGTACTTC	CASSLPSGSFQETQYF	.	TRBV5-1	TRBJ2-5	TRBD2
TGCGCCAGCAGCTTGTCCCCTACAGGCACTGAAGCTTTCTTT	CASSLSPTGTEAFF	.	TRBV5-1	TRBJ1-1	.
TGTGCCAGCAGTTACTATTACAATGAGCAGTTCTTC	CASSYYYNEQFF	few	TRBV12-3/TRBV12-4	TRBJ2-1	.
TGTGCCAGCAGTATTGGGACTGCTTACAATGAGCAGTTCTTC	CASSIGTAYNEQFF	.	TRBV12-3/TRBV12-4	TRBJ2-1	.
TGCAGTGCTAGAGATCCGAGGACAGGGGGCCTCAATCAGCCCCAGCATTTT	CSARDPRTGGLNQPQHF	.	TRBV20-1	TRBJ1-5	TRBD1
TGTGCCAGCAGCCAAGGGGCGAGAGTCGAGCAGTACTTC	CASSQGARVEQYF	few	TRBV14	TRBJ2-7	.
TGTGCCAGCAGATCCCAGATGGCGGGGTATGAGCAGTTCTTC	CASRSQMAGYEQFF	.	TRBV11-2	TRBJ2-1	.
TGCGCCAGCAGCCAAGATATACAGAATGAGCAGTTCTTC	CASSQDIQNEQFF	.	TRBV4-3	TRBJ2-1	.
TGCGCCAGCAGTGTGTCTCAAGAATACAATGAGCAGTTCTTC	CASSVSQEYNEQFF	many	TRBV10-2	TRBJ2-1	.
TGTGCCAGCAGCCAGGGGGACGGTGCCCAAGAGACCCAGTACTTC	CASSQGDGAQETQYF	.	TRBV7-9	TRBJ2-5	TRBD1
TGTGCCAGCTCACCACCAGACAGGGCTGAAGCTTTCTTT	CASSPPDRAEAFF	.	TRBV18	TRBJ1-1	TRBD1
TGTGCCAGCAGCCAAGATATTACACTAGCAGGCGAGCAGTACTTC	CASSQDITLAGEQYF	.	TRBV4-2	TRBJ2-7	.
TGCGCCAGCAGCTCAAACAGGGCCTATAGCACAGATACGCAGTATTTT	CASSSNRAYSTDTQYF	many	TRBV5-1	TRBJ2-3	.
TGTGCCACCAGTGACGCGGGACAGATAGTGGATGAGCAGTTCTTC	CATSDAGQIVDEQFF	few	TRBV24-1	TRBJ2-1	.